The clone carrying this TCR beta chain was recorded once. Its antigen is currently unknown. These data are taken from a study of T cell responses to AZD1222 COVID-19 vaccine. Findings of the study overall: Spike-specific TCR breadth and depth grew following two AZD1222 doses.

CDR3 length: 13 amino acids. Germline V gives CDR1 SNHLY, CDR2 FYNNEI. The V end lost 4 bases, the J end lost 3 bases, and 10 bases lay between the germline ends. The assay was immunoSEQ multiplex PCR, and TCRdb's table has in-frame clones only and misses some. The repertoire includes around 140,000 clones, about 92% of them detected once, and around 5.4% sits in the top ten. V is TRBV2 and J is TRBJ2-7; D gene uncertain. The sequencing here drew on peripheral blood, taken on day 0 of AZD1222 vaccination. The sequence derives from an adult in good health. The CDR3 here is CASSAGRFYEQYF. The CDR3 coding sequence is TGTGCCAGCAGTGCAGGACGCTTCTACGAGCAGTACTTC.